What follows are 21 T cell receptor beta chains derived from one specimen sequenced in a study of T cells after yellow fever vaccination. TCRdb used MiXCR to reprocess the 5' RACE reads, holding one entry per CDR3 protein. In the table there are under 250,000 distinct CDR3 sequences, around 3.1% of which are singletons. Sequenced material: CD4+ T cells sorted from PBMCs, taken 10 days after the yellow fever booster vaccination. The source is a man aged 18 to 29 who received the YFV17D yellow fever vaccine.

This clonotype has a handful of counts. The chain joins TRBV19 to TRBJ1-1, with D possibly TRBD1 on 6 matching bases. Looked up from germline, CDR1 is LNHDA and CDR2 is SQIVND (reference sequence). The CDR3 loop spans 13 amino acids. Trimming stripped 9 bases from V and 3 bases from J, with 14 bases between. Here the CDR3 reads CASQEGVYTEAFF. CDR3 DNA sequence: TGTGCCAGCCAGGAGGGGGTTTACACTGAAGCTTTCTTT. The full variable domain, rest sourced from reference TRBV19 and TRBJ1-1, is DGGITQSPKYLFRKEGQNVTLSCEQNLNHDAMYWYRQDPGQGLRLIYYSQIVNDFQKGDIAEGYSVSREKKESFPLTVTSAQKNPTAFYLCASQEGVYTEAFFGQGTRLTVV.

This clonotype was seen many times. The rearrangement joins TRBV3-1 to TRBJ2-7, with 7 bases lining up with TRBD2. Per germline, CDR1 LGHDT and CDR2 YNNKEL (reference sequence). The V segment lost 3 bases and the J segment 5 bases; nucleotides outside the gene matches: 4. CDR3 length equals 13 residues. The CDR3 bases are TGTGCCAGCAGCCACTGGCGGGGGAACGAGCAGTACTTC. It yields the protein CASSHWRGNEQYF.

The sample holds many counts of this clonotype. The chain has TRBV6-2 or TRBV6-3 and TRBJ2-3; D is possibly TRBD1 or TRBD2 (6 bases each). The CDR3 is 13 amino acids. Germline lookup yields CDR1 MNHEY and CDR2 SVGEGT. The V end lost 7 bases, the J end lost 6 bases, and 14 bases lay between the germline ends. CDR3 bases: TGTGCCAGCATCCGGAAAGGGGGGGATACGCAGTATTTT. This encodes CASIRKGGDTQYF.

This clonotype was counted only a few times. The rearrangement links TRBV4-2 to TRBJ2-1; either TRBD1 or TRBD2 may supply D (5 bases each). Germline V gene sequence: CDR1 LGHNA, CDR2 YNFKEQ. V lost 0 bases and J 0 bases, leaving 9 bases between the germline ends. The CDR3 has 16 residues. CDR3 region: CASSQDGTSSYNEQFF. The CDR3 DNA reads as TGTGCCAGCAGCCAAGATGGGACCAGCTCCTACAATGAGCAGTTCTTC.

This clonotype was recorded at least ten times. This chain's CDR3 is CSAGGRVTKNIQYF. Written as DNA, the CDR3 is TGCAGTGCTGGGGGGCGCGTGACCAAAAACATTCAGTACTTC. This rearrangement joins TRBV20-1 to TRBJ2-4; possibly TRBD1 or TRBD2 for D (6 bases each). V was trimmed by 5 bases and J by 2 bases, leaving 13 bases between them. This CDR3 is 14 amino acids long. Germline V CDR1 and CDR2: DFQATT, SNEGSKA (reference sequence).

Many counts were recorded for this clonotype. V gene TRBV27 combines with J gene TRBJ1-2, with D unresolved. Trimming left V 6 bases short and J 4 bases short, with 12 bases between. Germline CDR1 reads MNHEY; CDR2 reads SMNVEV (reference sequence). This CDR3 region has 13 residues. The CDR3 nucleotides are TGTGCCAGCAGCAAACCGCCGGGCTATGGCTACACCTTC. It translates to CASSKPPGYGYTF.

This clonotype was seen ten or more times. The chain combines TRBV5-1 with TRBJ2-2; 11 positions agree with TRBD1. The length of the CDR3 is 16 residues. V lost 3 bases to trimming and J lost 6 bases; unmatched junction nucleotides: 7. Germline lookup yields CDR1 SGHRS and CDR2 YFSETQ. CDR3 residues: CASSWTGGAAAGELFF. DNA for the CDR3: TGCGCCAGCAGCTGGACAGGGGGCGCCGCCGCCGGGGAGCTGTTTTTT.

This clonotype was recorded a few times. CDR3 DNA: TGTGCCACCAGCCGGAGAAACACCGGGGAGCTGTTTTTT. Translation: CATSRRNTGELFF. The rearrangement uses TRBV24-1 and TRBJ2-2, with unresolved D. The CDR3 is made up of 13 amino acids. V was clipped by 7 bases and J by 2 bases, with 7 bases between them. Germline loops: CDR1 KGHDR, CDR2 SFDVKD.

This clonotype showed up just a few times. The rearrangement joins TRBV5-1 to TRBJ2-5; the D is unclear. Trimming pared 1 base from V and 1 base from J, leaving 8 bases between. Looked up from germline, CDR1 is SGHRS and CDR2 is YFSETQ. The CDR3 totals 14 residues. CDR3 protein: CASSLLAIQETQYF. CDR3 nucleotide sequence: TGCGCCAGCAGCTTGTTGGCTATCCAAGAGACCCAGTACTTC.

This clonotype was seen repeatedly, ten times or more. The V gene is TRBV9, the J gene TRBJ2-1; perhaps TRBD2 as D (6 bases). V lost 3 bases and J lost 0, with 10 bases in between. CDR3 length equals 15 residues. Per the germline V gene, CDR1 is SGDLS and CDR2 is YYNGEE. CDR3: CASSAPGSSYNEQFF. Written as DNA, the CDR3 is TGTGCCAGCAGCGCCCCCGGGAGCTCCTACAATGAGCAGTTCTTC.

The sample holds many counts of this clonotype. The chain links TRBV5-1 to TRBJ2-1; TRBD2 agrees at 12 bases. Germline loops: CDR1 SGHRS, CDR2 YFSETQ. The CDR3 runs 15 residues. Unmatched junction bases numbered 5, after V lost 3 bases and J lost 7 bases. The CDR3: CASSSSGGVINEQFF. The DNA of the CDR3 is TGCGCCAGCAGCTCTAGCGGGGGGGTTATTAATGAGCAGTTCTTC. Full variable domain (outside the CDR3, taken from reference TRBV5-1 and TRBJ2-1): KAGVTQTPRYLIKTRGQQVTLSCSPISGHRSVSWYQQTPGQGLQFLFEYFSETQRNKGNFPGRFSGRQFSNSRSEMNVSTLELGDSALYLCASSSSGGVINEQFFGPGTRLTVL.

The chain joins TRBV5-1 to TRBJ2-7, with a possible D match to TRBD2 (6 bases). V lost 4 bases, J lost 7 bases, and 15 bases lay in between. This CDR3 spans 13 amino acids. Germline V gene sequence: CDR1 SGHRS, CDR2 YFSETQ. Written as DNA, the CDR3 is TGCGCCAGCAGCCCCGGGGGTGTGGGAGAGCAGTACTTC. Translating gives CASSPGGVGEQYF.

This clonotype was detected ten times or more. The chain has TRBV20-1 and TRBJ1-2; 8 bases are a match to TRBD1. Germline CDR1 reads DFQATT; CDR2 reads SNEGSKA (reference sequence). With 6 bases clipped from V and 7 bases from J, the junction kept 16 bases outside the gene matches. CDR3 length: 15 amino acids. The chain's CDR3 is CSASGTGWSTAGYTF. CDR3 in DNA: TGCAGTGCGAGCGGGACAGGCTGGAGTACGGCTGGCTACACCTTC.

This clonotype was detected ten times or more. CDR3 nucleotides: TGTGCCAGCAGCCCACAGACACTATACGAGCAGTACTTC. Encoded protein: CASSPQTLYEQYF. The chain is built from TRBV3-1 and TRBJ2-7, with no clear D. The CDR3 contains 13 residues. Germline lookup yields CDR1 LGHDT and CDR2 YNNKEL (reference sequence). V shed 4 bases and J shed 4 bases, with 11 bases lying between them.

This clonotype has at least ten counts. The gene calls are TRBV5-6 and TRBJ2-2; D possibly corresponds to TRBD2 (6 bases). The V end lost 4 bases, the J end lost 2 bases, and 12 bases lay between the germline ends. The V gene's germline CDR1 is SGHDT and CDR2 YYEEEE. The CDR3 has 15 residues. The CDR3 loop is CASSETGTNTGELFF. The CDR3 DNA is TGTGCCAGCAGCGAAACCGGGACTAACACCGGGGAGCTGTTTTTT. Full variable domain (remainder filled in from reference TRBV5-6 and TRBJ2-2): DAGVTQSPTHLIKTRGQQVTLRCSPKSGHDTVSWYQQALGQGPQFIFQYYEEEERQRGNFPDRFSGHQFPNYSSELNVNALLLGDSALYLCASSETGTNTGELFFGEGSRLTVL.

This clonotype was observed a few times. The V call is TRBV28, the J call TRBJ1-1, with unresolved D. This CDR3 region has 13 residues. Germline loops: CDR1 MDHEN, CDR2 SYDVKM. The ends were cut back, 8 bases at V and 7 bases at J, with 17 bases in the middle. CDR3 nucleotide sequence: TGTGCCAGCCGTCTGGTGGGGAGGATTGAAGCTTTCTTT. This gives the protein CASRLVGRIEAFF.

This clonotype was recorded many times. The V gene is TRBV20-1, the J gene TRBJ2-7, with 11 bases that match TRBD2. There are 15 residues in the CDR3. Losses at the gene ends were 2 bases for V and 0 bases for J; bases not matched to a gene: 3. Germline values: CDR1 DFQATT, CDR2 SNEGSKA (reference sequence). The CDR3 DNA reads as TGCAGTGCTAGATCCGGGACTAGCGGCTCCTACGAGCAGTACTTC. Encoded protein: CSARSGTSGSYEQYF.

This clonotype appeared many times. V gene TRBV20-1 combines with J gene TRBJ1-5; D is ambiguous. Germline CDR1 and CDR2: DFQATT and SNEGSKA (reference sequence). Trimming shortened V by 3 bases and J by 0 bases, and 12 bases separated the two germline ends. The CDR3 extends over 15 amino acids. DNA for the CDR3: TGCAGTGCTAGCGAGGGTTCGTATAGCAATCAGCCCCAGCATTTT. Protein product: CSASEGSYSNQPQHF.

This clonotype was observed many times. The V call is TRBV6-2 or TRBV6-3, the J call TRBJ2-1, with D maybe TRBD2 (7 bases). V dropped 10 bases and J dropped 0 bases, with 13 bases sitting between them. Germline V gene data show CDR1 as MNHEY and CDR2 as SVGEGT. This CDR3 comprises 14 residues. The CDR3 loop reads CATWGGGSYNEQFF. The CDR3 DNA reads TGTGCCACTTGGGGGGGCGGCTCCTACAATGAGCAGTTCTTC.

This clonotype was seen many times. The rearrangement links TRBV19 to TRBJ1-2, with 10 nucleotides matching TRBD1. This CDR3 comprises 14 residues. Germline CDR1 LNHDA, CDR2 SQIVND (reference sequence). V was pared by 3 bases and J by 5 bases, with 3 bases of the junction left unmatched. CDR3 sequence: CASSMGQGLYGYTF. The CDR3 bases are TGTGCCAGTAGTATGGGACAGGGGTTGTATGGCTACACCTTC.

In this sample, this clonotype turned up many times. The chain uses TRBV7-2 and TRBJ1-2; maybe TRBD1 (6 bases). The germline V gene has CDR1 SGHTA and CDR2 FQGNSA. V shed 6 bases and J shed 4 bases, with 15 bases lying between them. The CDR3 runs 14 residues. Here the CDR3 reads CASSFDRQGYGYTF. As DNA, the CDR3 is TGTGCCAGCAGTTTCGACAGGCAGGGCTATGGCTACACCTTC.